One TCR beta chain is described in this entry. The data originate from a study of cytomegalovirus exposure and HLA in healthy donors. Researchers ran the PCR with 60 Vbeta and 13 Jbeta primers. The assay was immunoSEQ multiplex PCR, and TCRdb's table has in-frame clones only and misses some. The data contain 99,000 or so clones, roughly 15% of them seen just once; the ten biggest clones take up around 0.86%. This TCR was sampled from a female donor in good health and CMV-seronegative. The sample was PBMCs.

In DNA form, the CDR3 reads TGTGCCAGCAGCGGTCTAGCGGGAGGGCCAACAGATACGCAGTATTTT. It is translated as CASSGLAGGPTDTQYF. V usage is TRBV9 and J usage is TRBJ2-3; TRBD2 matches at 12 bases. The J segment lost 3 bases and the V segment lost 3 bases, leaving 5 bases of the junction unmatched. This CDR3 comprises 16 residues. The V gene's germline CDR1 is SGDLS and CDR2 YYNGEE. The full variable domain, with the rest looked up from reference TRBV9 and TRBJ2-3, is DSGVTQTPKHLITATGQRVTLRCSPRSGDLSVYWYQQSLDQGLQFLIQYYNGEERAKGNILERFSAQQFPDLHSELNLSSLELGDSALYFCASSGLAGGPTDTQYFGPGTRLTVL.